The 25 T cell receptor beta chains given below trace back to one sample, sequenced in a study of T-cell memory formation after mild COVID-19. TCRdb redid the calling of the 5' RACE reads with MiXCR, one entry per CDR3 protein. The table records a few hundred thousand distinct CDR3 sequences, roughly 27% of them present only once. The sequencing input was PBMCs or a T cell subset sorted from them (not recorded which). Receptors were obtained from an adult woman who had mild COVID-19 (a few samples of this study predate the infection). Cell type and time point are not known.

This clonotype has a handful of counts. V usage is TRBV7-6 and J usage is TRBJ2-1; D gene uncertain. This CDR3 region has 14 residues. Germline CDR1 and CDR2: SGHVS and FNYEAQ. V was shortened by 2 bases and J by 10 bases, with 15 bases between the two germline ends. The CDR3 region is CASSLMRSAREQFF. The DNA of the CDR3 is TGTGCCAGCAGCTTAATGAGGTCGGCGAGGGAGCAGTTCTTC.

This chain links TRBV10-3 with TRBJ1-4, with 7 bases matching TRBD1. Germline V lookup: CDR1 ENHRY, CDR2 SYGVKD. The CDR3 is 14 amino acids. Trimming cost V 0 bases and J 8 bases; bases outside gene matches: 3. CDR3 sequence: CAISESTGLEKLFF. In nucleotides, the CDR3 is TGTGCCATCAGTGAGTCGACAGGGTTGGAAAAACTGTTTTTT.

The chain combines TRBV7-2 with TRBJ2-7; 11 bases line up with TRBD2. V trimming: 5 bases; J trimming: 6 bases; junction bases outside the gene matches: 12. This CDR3 has 16 residues. Germline CDR1 reads SGHTA; CDR2 reads FQGNSA. CDR3 DNA sequence: TGTGCCAGCAGCCGGAATAGGCTAGCGGGAGGTCGCGAGCAGTACTTC. Amino acid sequence: CASSRNRLAGGREQYF.

The genes are TRBV7-9 and TRBJ1-1; D is uncertain. The CDR3 loop spans 14 amino acids. V lost 2 bases to trimming and J lost 1 base, with 8 bases between them. Germline values: CDR1 SEHNR, CDR2 FQNEAQ (reference sequence). The CDR3 sequence: CASSLLGRNTEAFF. DNA of the CDR3: TGTGCCAGCAGCTTATTAGGGAGGAACACTGAAGCTTTCTTT.

This clonotype was picked up a small number of times. V and J are TRBV6-5 and TRBJ1-2; D gene unclear. The CDR3 has 11 amino acids. Germline CDR1 MNHEY, CDR2 SVGAGI. V dropped 6 bases and J dropped 7 bases, with 9 bases sitting between them. This chain's CDR3 is CASRSIGGYTF. The CDR3 DNA sequence: TGTGCCAGCAGGTCGATTGGTGGCTACACCTTC.

There are a few counts of this clonotype. This chain connects TRBV25-1 to TRBJ2-5; a weak D match, TRBD1 (5 bases). Germline V CDR1 and CDR2: MGHDK, SYGVNS. V was trimmed by 3 bases and J by 1 base, leaving 9 bases between them. CDR3 length: 14 amino acids. The CDR3 DNA sequence: TGTGCCAGCAGTGAGGGGCGGACCCAAGAGACCCAGTACTTC. Translated, it gives CASSEGRTQETQYF.

This rearrangement joins TRBV20-1 to TRBJ2-2; a weak D match, TRBD2 (5 bases). The length of the CDR3 is 14 residues. Germline V gives CDR1 DFQATT, CDR2 SNEGSKA (reference sequence). V gave up 5 bases and J gave up 0 bases, with 10 bases separating them. This CDR3 reads CSALDSSNTGELFF. CDR3 DNA: TGCAGTGCTTTGGACTCTTCGAACACCGGGGAGCTGTTTTTT.

This clonotype showed up just a few times. The CDR3 nucleotides are TGCAGCGTGGTCCGGGCACAGGGGGTCGATGAGCAGTTCTTC. This translates into CSVVRAQGVDEQFF. This chain uses TRBV29-1 with TRBJ2-1; 8 positions match TRBD1. V was clipped by 6 bases and J by 8 bases; unmatched bases: 12. The length of the CDR3 is 14 residues. Germline lookup yields CDR1 SQVTM and CDR2 ANQGSEA.

This chain uses TRBV7-9 with TRBJ1-5; no clear D gene. In germline, CDR1 is SEHNR, CDR2 FQNEAQ (reference sequence). The CDR3 sequence is 12 residues long. The ends were cut back, 1 base at V and 7 bases at J, with 5 bases in the middle. The CDR3 DNA sequence: TGTGCCAGCAGCTTAGAATCACAGCCCCAGCATTTT. Amino acid sequence: CASSLESQPQHF.

CDR3 DNA: TGCAGCGTTGAAACCCTCACAGATACGCAGTATTTT. Translating gives CSVETLTDTQYF. The chain carries TRBV29-1 and TRBJ2-3; D gene unclear. The CDR3 is 12 amino acids. The germline V gene has CDR1 SQVTM and CDR2 ANQGSEA. V lost 2 bases, J lost 2 bases, and 5 bases lay in between.

V is TRBV30 and J is TRBJ2-7; 10 bases agree with TRBD1. The CDR3 has 13 amino acids. The V and J ends lost 6 bases and 4 bases, in that order; junction bases with no gene match: 6. Germline V gene data show CDR1 as GTSNPN and CDR2 as SVGIG (reference sequence). The CDR3 loop reads CACPGQGYYEQYF. In DNA, the CDR3 is TGTGCCTGTCCGGGACAGGGGTATTACGAGCAGTACTTC.

The V and J genes are TRBV7-6 and TRBJ2-2; 15 bases match TRBD2. This CDR3 has 20 residues. Looked up from germline, CDR1 is SGHVS and CDR2 is FNYEAQ. J lost 7 bases, V lost 4 bases, and 16 bases had no gene match. The CDR3, as DNA: TGTGCCAGCAGCTCTAACCCACGGACTAGCGGGAGGGCCGGGGTCGGGGAGCTGTTTTTT. It translates to CASSSNPRTSGRAGVGELFF.

This clonotype has more than one count but fewer than ten. The gene calls are TRBV20-1 and TRBJ1-2, with a tentative D call TRBD1 (5 bases). Germline CDR1 is DFQATT and CDR2 is SNEGSKA (reference sequence). Trimming removed 5 bases at V and 4 bases at J, with 11 bases between. The CDR3 is made up of 12 amino acids. The CDR3 protein is CSAEGTAYGYTF. The CDR3 region has the DNA TGCAGTGCTGAAGGGACTGCCTATGGCTACACCTTC.

This clonotype is a singleton in its sample. This chain's CDR3 is CASSPTGQATGELFF. CDR3 DNA: TGCGCCAGCAGCCCCACGGGACAGGCGACCGGGGAGCTGTTTTTT. V gene TRBV5-1 combines with J gene TRBJ2-2; the match to TRBD1 covers 8 bases. This CDR3 is built from 15 residues. Trimming cost V 4 bases and J 5 bases; bases outside gene matches: 7. Germline V gives CDR1 SGHRS, CDR2 YFSETQ. The whole variable domain, filled in from reference TRBV5-1 and TRBJ2-2, reads KAGVTQTPRYLIKTRGQQVTLSCSPISGHRSVSWYQQTPGQGLQFLFEYFSETQRNKGNFPGRFSGRQFSNSRSEMNVSTLELGDSALYLCASSPTGQATGELFFGEGSRLTVL.

This clonotype was found a few times. The CDR3 reads CASSFYPDRGLEGYTF. The DNA of the CDR3 is TGTGCCAGCAGTTTCTACCCCGACAGGGGGTTGGAAGGCTACACCTTC. The V and J genes are TRBV12-3 or TRBV12-4 and TRBJ1-2, with 9 bases lining up with TRBD1. The CDR3 spans 16 residues. Trimming removed 3 bases from V and 8 bases from J; junction bases left unmatched: 13.

The chain joins TRBV12-3 or TRBV12-4 to TRBJ2-2; TRBD2 matches 7 bases. The CDR3 contains 13 residues. Trimming cost V 6 bases and J 9 bases; bases outside gene matches: 7. The CDR3 region is CASRGGARWELFF. In DNA, the CDR3 is TGTGCCAGCAGGGGAGGGGCGAGATGGGAGCTGTTTTTT.

This clonotype has just a few counts. The CDR3 sequence is CASSSSDTVNTEAFF. The DNA for the CDR3 is TGTGCCAGCAGTTCATCGGACACTGTGAACACTGAAGCTTTCTTT. V and J are TRBV12-3 or TRBV12-4 and TRBJ1-1; tentatively, D is TRBD1 (5 bases). CDR3 size: 15 residues. Trimming took 4 bases from V and 0 from J, leaving 12 bases between them.

The rearrangement links TRBV4-3 to TRBJ2-1; D might be TRBD2 (6 bases). Germline V gives CDR1 LGHNA, CDR2 YSLEER. Trimming cost V 1 base and J 7 bases, with 17 bases left between them. The CDR3 consists of 16 residues. The DNA for the CDR3 is TGCGCCAGCAGCCAAGTCGCGGGGACCAGAAGAAATGAGCAGTTCTTC. It specifies CASSQVAGTRRNEQFF.

This clonotype was detected only a few times. J is TRBJ2-2 and V is TRBV5-1; no reliable D call. Germline V gene sequence: CDR1 SGHRS, CDR2 YFSETQ. The V end lost 1 base, the J end lost 2 bases, and 6 bases lay between the germline ends. The CDR3 totals 14 residues. As DNA, the CDR3 is TGCGCCAGCAGCTTGTCCAGAAACACCGGGGAGCTGTTTTTT. Its protein is CASSLSRNTGELFF.

The chain combines TRBV7-9 with TRBJ2-5, with a tentative D call TRBD2 (6 bases). Germline V gives CDR1 SEHNR, CDR2 FQNEAQ (reference sequence). This CDR3 region has 13 residues. The V and J ends lost 2 bases and 5 bases respectively, with 9 bases between them. This CDR3 is CASSLWSGETQYF. The DNA for the CDR3 is TGTGCCAGCAGCTTATGGAGCGGGGAGACCCAGTACTTC.

This rearrangement joins TRBV2 to TRBJ2-7; 8 nucleotides line up with TRBD2. Germline trimming cut 6 bases from V and 5 bases from J; bases unmatched to any gene: 3. The germline V gene encodes CDR1 SNHLY and CDR2 FYNNEI. This CDR3 contains 12 residues. The CDR3 spells CASRATSDEQYF. The CDR3 DNA reads as TGTGCCAGCAGGGCGACTAGCGACGAGCAGTACTTC.

This clonotype turned up a few times. The chain links TRBV6-5 to TRBJ2-5; TRBD2 aligns across 7 bases. In germline, CDR1 is MNHEY, CDR2 SVGAGI. The V gene end was trimmed by 10 bases and the J gene end by 4 bases; junction bases not matched to a gene: 9. CDR3 length: 13 residues. The CDR3 loop is CATISGLGETQYF. CDR3 nucleotide sequence: TGTGCCACCATTAGCGGGCTCGGAGAGACCCAGTACTTC.

The CDR3 DNA sequence: TGTGCCAGCTCACAACAAACTTATGAAGCTTTCTTT. Encoded protein: CASSQQTYEAFF. The V and J genes are TRBV18 and TRBJ1-1, with no clear D. The CDR3 spans 12 residues. Trimming removed 4 bases from V and 7 bases from J, with 10 bases in between. Germline lookup yields CDR1 KGHSH and CDR2 LQKENI.

This clonotype has just a few counts. The gene calls are TRBV4-2 and TRBJ2-3; 10 bases are shared with TRBD1. The CDR3 consists of 19 residues. The V gene's germline CDR1 is LGHNA and CDR2 YNFKEQ. The junction had 15 bases not matched to a gene; V was cut back by 0 bases and J by 6 bases. The CDR3 spells CASSQDYSWDRGSLDTQYF. CDR3 coding DNA: TGTGCCAGCAGCCAAGATTATTCATGGGACAGGGGATCTCTGGATACGCAGTATTTT.

Only a few counts were recorded for this clonotype. CDR3 region: CASSPGQGVSYNEQFF. For the CDR3, the DNA is TGTGCCAGCAGTCCCGGACAGGGGGTCTCCTACAATGAGCAGTTCTTC. The chain has TRBV12-3 or TRBV12-4 and TRBJ2-1; 10 bases are shared with TRBD1. The CDR3 extends over 16 amino acids. J was trimmed by 0 bases and V by 5 bases; bases with no gene match: 4.